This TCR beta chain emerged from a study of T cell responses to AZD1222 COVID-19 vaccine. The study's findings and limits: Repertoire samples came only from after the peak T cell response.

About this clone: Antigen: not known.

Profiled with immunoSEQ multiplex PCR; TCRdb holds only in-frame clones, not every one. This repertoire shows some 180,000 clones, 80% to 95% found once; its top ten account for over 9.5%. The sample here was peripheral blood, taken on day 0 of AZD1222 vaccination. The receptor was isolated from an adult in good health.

CDR3 sequence reads: CATSRDNRVFDEQFF. DNA of the CDR3: TGTGCCACCAGCAGAGATAATAGGGTATTCGATGAGCAGTTCTTC. The chain carries TRBV15 and TRBJ2-1; D is undetermined. The CDR3 has 15 amino acids. Looked up from germline, CDR1 is LNHNV and CDR2 is YYDKDF (reference sequence). Trimming took 0 bases from V and 8 from J, leaving 14 bases between them.